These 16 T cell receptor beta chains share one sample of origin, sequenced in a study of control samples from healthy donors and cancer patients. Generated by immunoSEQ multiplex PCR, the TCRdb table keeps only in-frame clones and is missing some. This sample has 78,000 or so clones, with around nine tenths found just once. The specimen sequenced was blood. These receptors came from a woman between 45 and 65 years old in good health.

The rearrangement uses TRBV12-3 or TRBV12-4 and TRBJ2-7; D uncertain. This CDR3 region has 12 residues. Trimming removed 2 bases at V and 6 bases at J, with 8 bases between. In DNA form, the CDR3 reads TGTGCCAGCAGTTTACGGGCACGCGAGCAGTACTTC. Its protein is CASSLRAREQYF.

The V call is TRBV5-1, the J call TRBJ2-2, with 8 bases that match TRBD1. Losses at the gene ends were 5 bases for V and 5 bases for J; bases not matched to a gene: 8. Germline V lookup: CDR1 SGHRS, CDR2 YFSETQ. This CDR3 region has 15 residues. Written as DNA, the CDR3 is TGCGCCAGCAGTAAAGGGACAGGCGAGACCGGGGAGCTGTTTTTT. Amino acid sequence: CASSKGTGETGELFF.

CDR3 sequence reads: CASVRDVGRYEQYF. CDR3 in DNA: TGTGCCAGCGTCCGGGACGTAGGTCGCTACGAGCAGTACTTC. The chain has TRBV2 and TRBJ2-7; D is possibly TRBD1 or TRBD2 (5 bases each). The V and J ends lost 8 bases and 3 bases respectively, with 17 bases between them. CDR3 length: 14 residues. Germline loops: CDR1 SNHLY, CDR2 FYNNEI.

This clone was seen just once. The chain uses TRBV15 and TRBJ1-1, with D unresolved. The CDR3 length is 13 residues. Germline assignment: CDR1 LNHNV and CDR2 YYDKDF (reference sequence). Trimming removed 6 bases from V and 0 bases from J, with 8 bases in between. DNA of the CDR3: TGTGCCACCAGAGCCGGAATGAACACTGAAGCTTTCTTT. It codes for CATRAGMNTEAFF.

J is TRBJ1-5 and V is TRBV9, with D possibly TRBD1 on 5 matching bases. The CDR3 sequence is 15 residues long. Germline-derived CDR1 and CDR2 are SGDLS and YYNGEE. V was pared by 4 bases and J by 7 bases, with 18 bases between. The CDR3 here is CASSPGAREGQPQHF. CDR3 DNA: TGTGCCAGCAGCCCCGGGGCCAGGGAGGGGCAGCCCCAGCATTTT.

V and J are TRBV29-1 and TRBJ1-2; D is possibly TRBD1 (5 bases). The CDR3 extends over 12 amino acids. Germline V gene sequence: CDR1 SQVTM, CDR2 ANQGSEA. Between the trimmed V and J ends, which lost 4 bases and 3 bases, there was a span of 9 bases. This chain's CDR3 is CSVAQGYYGYTF. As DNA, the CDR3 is TGCAGCGTTGCCCAGGGCTACTATGGCTACACCTTC.

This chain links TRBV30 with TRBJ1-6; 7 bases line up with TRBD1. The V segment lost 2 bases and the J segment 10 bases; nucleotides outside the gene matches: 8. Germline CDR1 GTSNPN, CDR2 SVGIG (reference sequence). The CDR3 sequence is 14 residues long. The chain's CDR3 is CAWSPRQGFSPLHF. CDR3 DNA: TGTGCCTGGAGTCCCCGACAGGGTTTCTCACCCCTCCACTTT.

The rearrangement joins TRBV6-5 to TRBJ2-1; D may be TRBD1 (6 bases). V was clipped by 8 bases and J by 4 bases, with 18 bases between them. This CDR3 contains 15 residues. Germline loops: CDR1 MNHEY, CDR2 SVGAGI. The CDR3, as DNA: TGTGCCAGCCGACTTCCAGGGGCTATATACAATGAGCAGTTCTTC. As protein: CASRLPGAIYNEQFF.

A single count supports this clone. Written as DNA, the CDR3 is TGTGCCAGCAGCGTACGGGACAGTAATTCACCCCTCCACTTT. Translated: CASSVRDSNSPLHF. The rearrangement uses TRBV9 and TRBJ1-6; 7 positions match TRBD1. Trimming at V came to 1 base and at J to 6 bases, leaving 1 base not matched to a gene. Germline CDR1 SGDLS, CDR2 YYNGEE. There are 14 residues in the CDR3.

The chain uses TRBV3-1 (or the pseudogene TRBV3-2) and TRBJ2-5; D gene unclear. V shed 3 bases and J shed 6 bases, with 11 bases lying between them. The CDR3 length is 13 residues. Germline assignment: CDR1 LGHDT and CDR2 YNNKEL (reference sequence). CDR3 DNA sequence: TGTGCCAGCAGCCAGAGTCGGTTGCAGACCCAGTACTTC. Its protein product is CASSQSRLQTQYF.

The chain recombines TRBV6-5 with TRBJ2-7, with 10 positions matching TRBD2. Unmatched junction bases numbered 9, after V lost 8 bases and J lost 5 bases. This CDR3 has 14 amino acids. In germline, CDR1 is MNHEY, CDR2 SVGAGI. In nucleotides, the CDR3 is TGTGCCAGCCCAGTAGCGGGGGGCTATGACGAGCAGTACTTC. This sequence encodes CASPVAGGYDEQYF.

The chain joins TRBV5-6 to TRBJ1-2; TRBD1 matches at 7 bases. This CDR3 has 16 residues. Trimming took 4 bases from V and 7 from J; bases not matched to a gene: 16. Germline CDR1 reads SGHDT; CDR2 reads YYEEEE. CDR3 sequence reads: CASSGTRQGIRGGYTF. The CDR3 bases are TGTGCCAGCAGCGGGACTCGACAGGGAATAAGGGGTGGCTACACCTTC.

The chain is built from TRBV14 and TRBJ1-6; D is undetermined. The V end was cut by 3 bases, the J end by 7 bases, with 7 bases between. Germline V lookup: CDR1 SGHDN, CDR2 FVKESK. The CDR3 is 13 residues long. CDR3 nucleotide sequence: TGTGCCAGCAGCCAGAGTGGGAATTCACCCCTCCACTTT. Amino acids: CASSQSGNSPLHF.

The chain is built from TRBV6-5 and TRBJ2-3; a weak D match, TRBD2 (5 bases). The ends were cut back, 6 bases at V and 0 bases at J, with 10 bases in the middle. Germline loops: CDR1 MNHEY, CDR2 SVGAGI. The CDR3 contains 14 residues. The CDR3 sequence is CASSQSGSTDTQYF. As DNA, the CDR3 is TGTGCCAGCAGCCAAAGCGGTAGCACAGATACGCAGTATTTT.

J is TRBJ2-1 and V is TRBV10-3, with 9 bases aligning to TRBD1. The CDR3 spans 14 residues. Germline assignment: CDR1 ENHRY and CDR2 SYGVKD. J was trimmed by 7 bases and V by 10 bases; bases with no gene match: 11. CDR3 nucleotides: TGTGCCAGCCGGCGGGACAGGGCGGATAATGAGCAGTTCTTC. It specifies CASRRDRADNEQFF.

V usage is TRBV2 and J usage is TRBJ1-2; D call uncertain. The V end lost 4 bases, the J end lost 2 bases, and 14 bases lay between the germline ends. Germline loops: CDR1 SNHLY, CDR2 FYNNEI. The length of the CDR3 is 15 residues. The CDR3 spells CASSGYEVSNYGYTF. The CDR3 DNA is TGTGCCAGCAGTGGTTATGAGGTGTCCAACTATGGCTACACCTTC.